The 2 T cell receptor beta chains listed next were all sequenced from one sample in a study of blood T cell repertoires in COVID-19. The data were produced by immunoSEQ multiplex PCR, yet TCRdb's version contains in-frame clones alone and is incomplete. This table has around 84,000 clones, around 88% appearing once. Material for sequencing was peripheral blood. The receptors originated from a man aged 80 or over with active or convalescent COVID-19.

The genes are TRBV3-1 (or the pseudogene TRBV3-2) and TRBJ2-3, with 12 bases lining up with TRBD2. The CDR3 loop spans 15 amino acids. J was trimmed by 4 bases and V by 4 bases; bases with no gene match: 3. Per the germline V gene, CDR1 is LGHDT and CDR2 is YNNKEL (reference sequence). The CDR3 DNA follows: TGTGCCAGCAGCCCCGGGACTAGCGGGTCAGATACGCAGTATTTT. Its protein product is CASSPGTSGSDTQYF.

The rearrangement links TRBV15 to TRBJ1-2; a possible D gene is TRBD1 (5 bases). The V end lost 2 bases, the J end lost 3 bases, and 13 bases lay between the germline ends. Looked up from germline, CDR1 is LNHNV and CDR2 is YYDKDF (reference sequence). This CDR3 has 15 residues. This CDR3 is CATSRFADRDYGYTF. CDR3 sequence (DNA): TGTGCCACCAGCAGATTTGCTGACAGAGACTATGGCTACACCTTC. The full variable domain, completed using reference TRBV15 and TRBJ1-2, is DAMVIQNPRYQVTQFGKPVTLSCSQTLNHNVMYWYQQKSSQAPKLLFHYYDKDFNNEADTPDNFQSRRPNTSFCFLDIRSPGLGDTAMYLCATSRFADRDYGYTFGSGTRLTVV.